The rows below give T cell receptor beta chains drawn from one sample of a study of OX40 agonist ivuxolimab in advanced cancers. The repertoire was sequenced with immunoSEQ multiplex PCR; TCRdb's copy has only in-frame clones and lacks some. The profile covers 70,000 to 80,000 clones, with about 93% appearing a single time and around 14% taken by the ten largest. The sequenced sample was CD4+ or CD8+ T cells sorted from blood, obtained in a trial of the OX40 agonist ivuxolimab. The receptors here all came from an adult with an advanced solid tumor such as melanoma, head and neck, liver or kidney cancer. Both conserved end residues are part of each CDR3. D genes are given only for firm matches. Expanded clones are given a class, and other clones once, few, many or no size at all.

NA	TRBV27	TRBD1	TRBJ2-5	CASRFTGGGETQYF	TGTGCCAGCAGATTTACAGGGGGCGGTGAGACCCAGTACTTC
NA	TRBV7-2	TRBD1	TRBJ1-3	CASSFRDRGLSGNTIYF	TGTGCCAGCAGCTTCCGGGACAGGGGGCTCTCTGGAAACACCATATATTTT
NA	TRBV27	TRBD1	TRBJ1-2	CASSSRQGPRYTF	TGTGCCAGCAGCTCCCGACAGGGCCCGAGGTACACCTTC
NA	TRBV18	TRBD2	TRBJ2-1	CASSEGSGSAFSYNEQFF	TGTGCCAGCTCCGAGGGGAGCGGGAGCGCTTTCTCCTACAATGAGCAGTTCTTC
NA	TRBV19	NA	TRBJ1-3	CASSTPRHHPSGNTIYF	TGTGCCAGTAGTACCCCACGACATCACCCCTCTGGAAACACCATATATTTT
NA	TRBV10-1	NA	TRBJ2-3	CAGFYQREPTDTQYF	TGCGCCGGGTTCTATCAAAGGGAACCGACAGATACGCAGTATTTT
NA	TRBV5-6	NA	TRBJ1-3	CASSLGTARNTIYF	TGTGCCAGCAGCTTGGGGACGGCAAGAAACACCATATATTTT
NA	TRBV9	NA	TRBJ1-1	CASSPSPRQAEAFF	TGTGCCAGCAGCCCCAGTCCCCGACAGGCTGAAGCTTTCTTT
NA	TRBV4-3	TRBD1	TRBJ2-7	CASSLGTGGIYEQYF	TGCGCCAGCAGCCTTGGGACAGGGGGAATCTACGAGCAGTACTTC
NA	TRBV25-1	TRBD1	TRBJ2-7	CASSLRDSLTYEQYF	TGTGCCAGCAGTCTCCGGGACAGCCTAACCTACGAGCAGTACTTC
NA	TRBV27	TRBD2	TRBJ2-1	CASSFSDWTSGENNEQFF	TGTGCCAGCAGTTTCTCCGACTGGACTAGCGGGGAGAACAATGAGCAGTTCTTC
NA	TRBV18	TRBD1	TRBJ2-3	CASSPRDRMLLF	TGTGCCAGCTCACCAAGGGACAGAATGCTCCTATTT
NA	TRBV5-1	NA	TRBJ2-5	CASSLAGLIGETQYF	TGCGCCAGCAGCTTGGCGGGGCTCATAGGGGAGACCCAGTACTTC
NA	TRBV5-5	NA	TRBJ1-4	CASSLGESTNEKLFF	TGTGCCAGCAGCTTGGGAGAATCAACTAATGAAAAACTGTTTTTT
NA	TRBV19	TRBD2	TRBJ2-7	CASTLSGSTYEQYF	TGTGCCAGTACCCTTAGCGGGAGTACCTACGAGCAGTACTTC
NA	TRBV30	TRBD2	TRBJ2-7	CAWSGSGRAPEQYF	TGTGCCTGGAGTGGAAGCGGGAGGGCCCCCGAGCAGTACTTC
NA	TRBV2	TRBD1	TRBJ2-7	CASGQTGYLEQYF	TGTGCCAGCGGCCAGACAGGGTACCTCGAGCAGTACTTC
NA	TRBV4-3	NA	TRBJ1-1	CASSQVPRENTEAFF	TGCGCCAGCAGCCAAGTCCCAAGGGAGAACACTGAAGCTTTCTTT
NA	TRBV11-2	TRBD2	TRBJ2-7	CASSSASGSGHEQYF	TGTGCCAGCAGCTCTGCTAGCGGGAGTGGCCACGAGCAGTACTTC
NA	TRBV19	NA	TRBJ2-1	CASSPIDGYNEQFF	TGTGCCAGTAGCCCAATCGACGGTTACAATGAGCAGTTCTTC
NA	TRBV11-2	NA	TRBJ2-7	CASSIGGYEQYF	TGTGCCAGCAGTATAGGGGGCTACGAGCAGTACTTC
NA	TRBV15	NA	TRBJ2-2	CATSRAIAGNTGELFF	TGTGCCACCAGCAGAGCAATTGCGGGGAACACCGGGGAGCTGTTTTTT
NA	TRBV7-6	NA	TRBJ2-1	CASSRLGAHNEQFF	TGTGCCAGCAGCCGCCTGGGGGCCCACAATGAGCAGTTCTTC
NA	TRBV10-2	TRBD1	TRBJ2-7	CASSGGTGMSSYEQYF	TGCGCCAGCAGTGGAGGGACAGGGATGAGCTCCTACGAGCAGTACTTC
NA	TRBV7-8	TRBD1	TRBJ1-1	CASSLPLTGGANTEAFF	TGTGCCAGCAGCTTACCCCTGACAGGGGGCGCGAACACTGAAGCTTTCTTT
NA	TRBV11-3	NA	TRBJ2-1	CATSGQSDEQFF	TGTGCCACCTCCGGGCAGTCCGATGAGCAGTTCTTC
NA	TRBV7-2	NA	TRBJ2-7	CASSSTGGYEQYF	TGTGCCAGCAGCTCTACAGGCGGCTACGAGCAGTACTTC
NA	TRBV9	TRBD1	TRBJ2-7	CASSASGGTLYEQYF	TGTGCCAGCAGCGCATCAGGGGGCACCCTCTACGAGCAGTACTTC
NA	TRBV29-1	TRBD2	TRBJ2-1	CSVDTSGRRNEQFF	TGCAGCGTTGATACTAGCGGGAGGCGTAATGAGCAGTTCTTC
NA	TRBV6-5	NA	TRBJ1-1	CASSYLGPTEAFF	TGTGCCAGCAGTTACCTGGGACCCACTGAAGCTTTCTTT
NA	TRBV4-1	TRBD2	TRBJ2-7	CASSQGGLAGAYEQYF	TGCGCCAGCAGCCAAGGAGGGCTAGCGGGGGCCTACGAGCAGTACTTC
NA	TRBV6-5	NA	TRBJ1-1	CASSYSLTGMNTEAFF	TGTGCCAGCAGTTACTCCCTGACAGGAATGAACACTGAAGCTTTCTTT
once	TRBV7-9	NA	TRBJ2-7	CASSRRKGRSVKFLEYF	TGTGCCAGCAGCCGACGCAAAGGGAGGTCTGTTAAATTCTTAGAGTACTTC
NA	TRBV5-8	NA	TRBJ2-3	CASSLEQRGGRDTQYF	TGTGCCAGCAGCTTGGAGCAACGCGGCGGCCGGGATACGCAGTATTTT
NA	TRBV19	TRBD2	TRBJ2-1	CAASGGPLYNEQFF	TGTGCCGCATCGGGGGGGCCTCTGTACAATGAGCAGTTCTTC
NA	TRBV10-2	TRBD2	TRBJ2-2	CASSDGLAGGSGELFF	TGCGCCAGCAGTGACGGACTAGCGGGGGGTTCCGGGGAGCTGTTTTTT
NA	TRBV4-1	NA	TRBJ2-3	CASSQGNPAEKGDTQYF	TGCGCCAGCAGCCAAGGAAATCCGGCGGAGAAGGGGGATACGCAGTATTTT
NA	TRBV9	TRBD2	TRBJ2-3	CASSVATASGPSTDTQYF	TGTGCCAGCAGCGTAGCTACGGCTAGCGGGCCTAGCACAGATACGCAGTATTTT
NA	TRBV9	NA	TRBJ2-3	CASSVFGSTDTQYF	TGTGCCAGCAGCGTATTCGGTAGCACAGATACGCAGTATTTT
NA	TRBV9	NA	TRBJ2-7	CASSIERGLLYEQYF	TGTGCCAGCAGCATAGAGAGAGGGCTCCTTTACGAGCAGTACTTC
once	TRBV7-9	NA	TRBJ1-3	CASSPKGGPGAGNTIYF	TGTGCCAGCAGCCCGAAAGGGGGTCCCGGAGCTGGAAACACCATATATTTT
NA	TRBV7-8	NA	TRBJ2-7	CASSLDRNGQYF	TGTGCCAGCAGCTTAGATAGGAACGGGCAGTACTTC
NA	TRBV6-5	TRBD2	TRBJ2-1	CASSGAGGPRFF	TGTGCCAGCAGTGGAGCGGGGGGGCCTCGGTTCTTC
NA	TRBV7-2	NA	TRBJ1-2	CASSLLQALNYGYTF	TGTGCCAGCAGCTTATTACAGGCCTTAAACTATGGCTACACCTTC
NA	TRBV4-2	TRBD1	TRBJ1-2	CASSPSTGVAYGYTF	TGTGCCAGCAGTCCATCGACAGGGGTGGCCTATGGCTACACCTTC
once	TRBV27	TRBD1	TRBJ2-7	CASSDTGASYEQYF	TGTGCCAGCAGCGACACAGGGGCCTCCTACGAGCAGTACTTC
NA	TRBV4-3	NA	TRBJ2-1	CASSLGPGGGGTHNEQFF	TGCGCCAGCAGCCTCGGGCCCGGAGGTGGGGGAACTCACAATGAGCAGTTCTTC
NA	TRBV27	TRBD1	TRBJ2-7	CAAEGQGIYEQYF	TGTGCGGCCGAGGGACAGGGAATCTACGAGCAGTACTTC
NA	TRBV5-1	NA	TRBJ2-3	CASSSGRGSSTDTQYF	TGCGCCAGCAGCTCCGGACGGGGGAGTAGCACAGATACGCAGTATTTT
once	TRBV4-1	NA	TRBJ1-5	CASSQEGLSNQPQHF	TGCGCCAGCAGCCAAGAGGGACTTAGCAATCAGCCCCAGCATTTT
NA	TRBV7-2	NA	TRBJ1-5	CASSGSGNQPQHF	TGTGCCAGCAGCGGCTCTGGCAATCAGCCCCAGCATTTT
NA	TRBV7-9	TRBD1	TRBJ1-1	CASSHLKGQDEAFF	TGTGCCAGCAGCCATCTGAAGGGACAGGATGAAGCTTTCTTT
NA	TRBV7-6	NA	TRBJ1-1	CASSPDRSTEAFF	TGTGCCAGCAGCCCGGACAGATCCACTGAAGCTTTCTTT
NA	TRBV4-2	NA	TRBJ2-7	CASSQGISGAYEQYF	TGTGCCAGCAGCCAAGGGATTAGCGGCGCCTACGAGCAGTACTTC